This T cell receptor beta chain is from a study of identical twins. Study-level points and caveats: Insertions were fewer in abundant cord blood beta clonotypes, whereas memory repertoires showed none of this pattern. Among monozygotic twins, out-of-frame TCR alpha sharing exceeded what models predicted. The analysis was cross-sectional rather than longitudinal within donors. Those out-of-frame alpha sequences shared by twins showed an excess of low generation probability.

V lost 4 bases, J lost 0 bases, and 11 bases lay in between. This CDR3 comprises 15 residues. CDR1 is SNHLY and CDR2 is FYNNEI in the germline V gene. Of note for this clonotype: Antigen unknown.

TCRdb independently ran MiXCR on the 5' RACE reads; one entry per CDR3 protein. The table lists fewer than 500,000 distinct CDR3 sequences, 13% to 15% of them singletons. In addition, the sample was reused for a study of yellow fever vaccine responses in identical twins.

Sequencing was performed on CD4+ T cells sorted from blood. This clonotype was obtained from a woman under 30 in good health. The gene calls are TRBV2 and TRBJ2-3; unclear D gene. Here the CDR3 DNA reads TGTGCCAGCAGTGGAATAGACCCTAGCACAGATACGCAGTATTTT. Its translation is CASSGIDPSTDTQYF.